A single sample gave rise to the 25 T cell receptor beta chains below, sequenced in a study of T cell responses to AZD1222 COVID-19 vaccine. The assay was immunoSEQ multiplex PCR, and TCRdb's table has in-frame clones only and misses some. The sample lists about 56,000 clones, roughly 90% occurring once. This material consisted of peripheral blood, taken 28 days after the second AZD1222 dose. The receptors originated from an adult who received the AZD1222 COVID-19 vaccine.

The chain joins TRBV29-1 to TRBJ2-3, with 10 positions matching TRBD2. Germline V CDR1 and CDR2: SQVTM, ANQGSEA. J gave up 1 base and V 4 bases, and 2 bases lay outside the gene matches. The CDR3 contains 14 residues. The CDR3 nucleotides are TGCAGCGTTGGTCTAGCGGGGGGCACAGATACGCAGTATTTT. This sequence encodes CSVGLAGGTDTQYF.

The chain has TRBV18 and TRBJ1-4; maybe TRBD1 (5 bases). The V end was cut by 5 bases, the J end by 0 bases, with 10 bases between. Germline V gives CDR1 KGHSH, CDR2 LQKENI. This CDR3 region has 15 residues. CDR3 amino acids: CASSSGPPTNEKLFF. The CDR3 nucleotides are TGTGCCAGCTCATCGGGACCGCCAACTAATGAAAAACTGTTTTTT.

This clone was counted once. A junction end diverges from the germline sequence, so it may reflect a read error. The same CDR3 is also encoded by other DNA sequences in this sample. The CDR3 nucleotides are TGTGCTAGCAGTTACAGGCCGGCACCCCTCCACTTT. This translates into CASSYRPAPLHF. The rearrangement uses TRBV2 and TRBJ1-6; perhaps TRBD1 as D (5 bases). Germline values: CDR1 SNHLY, CDR2 FYNNEI. The CDR3 runs to 12 residues. The whole variable domain, remainder taken from reference TRBV2 and TRBJ1-6, is EPEVTQTPSHQVTQMGQEVILRCVPISNHLYFYWYRQILGQKVEFLVSFYNNEISEKSEIFDDQFSVERPDGSNFTLKIRSTKLEDSAMYFCASSYRPAPLHFGNGTRLTVT.

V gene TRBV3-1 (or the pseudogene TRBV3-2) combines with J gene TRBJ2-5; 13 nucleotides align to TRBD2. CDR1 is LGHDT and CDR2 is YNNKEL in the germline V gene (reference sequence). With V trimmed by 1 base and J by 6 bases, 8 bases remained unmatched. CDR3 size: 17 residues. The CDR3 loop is CASSQAPGTSGEKTQYF. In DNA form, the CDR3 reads TGTGCCAGCAGCCAAGCCCCCGGGACTAGCGGGGAGAAGACCCAGTACTTC.

In nucleotides, the CDR3 is TGCGCCAGCCGATCGACAGAGAGCTCTGGAAACACCATATATTTT. Residues: CASRSTESSGNTIYF. This chain connects TRBV10-2 to TRBJ1-3; weak D call: TRBD1 (5 bases). Trimming took 8 bases from V and 0 from J, leaving 14 bases between them. There are 15 residues in the CDR3. From germline, CDR1 is WSHSY and CDR2 SAAADI.

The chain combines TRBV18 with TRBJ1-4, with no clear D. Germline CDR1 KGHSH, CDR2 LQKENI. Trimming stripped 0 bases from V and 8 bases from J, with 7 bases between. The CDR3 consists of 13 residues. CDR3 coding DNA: TGTGCCAGCTCACCACCGACCGTCGAAAAACTGTTTTTT. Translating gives CASSPPTVEKLFF.

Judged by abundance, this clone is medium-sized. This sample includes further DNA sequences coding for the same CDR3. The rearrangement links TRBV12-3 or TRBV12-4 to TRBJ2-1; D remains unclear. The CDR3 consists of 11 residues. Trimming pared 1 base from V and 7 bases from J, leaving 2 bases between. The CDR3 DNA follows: TGTGCCAGCAGTTTAGGGAATGAGCAGTTCTTC. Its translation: CASSLGNEQFF.

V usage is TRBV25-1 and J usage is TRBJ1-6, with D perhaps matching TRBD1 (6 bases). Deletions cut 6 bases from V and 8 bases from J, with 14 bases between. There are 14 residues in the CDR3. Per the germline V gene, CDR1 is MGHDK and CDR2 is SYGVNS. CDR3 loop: CASRAAGVHSPLHF. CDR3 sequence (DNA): TGTGCCAGCAGAGCAGCAGGGGTCCATTCACCCCTCCACTTT.

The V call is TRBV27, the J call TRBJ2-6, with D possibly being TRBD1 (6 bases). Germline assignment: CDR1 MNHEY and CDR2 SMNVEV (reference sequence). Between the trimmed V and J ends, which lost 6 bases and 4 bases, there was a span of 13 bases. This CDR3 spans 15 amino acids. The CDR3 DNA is TGTGCCAGCAGCCCCCAGGGGACCGGGGCCAACGTCCTGACTTTC. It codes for CASSPQGTGANVLTF.

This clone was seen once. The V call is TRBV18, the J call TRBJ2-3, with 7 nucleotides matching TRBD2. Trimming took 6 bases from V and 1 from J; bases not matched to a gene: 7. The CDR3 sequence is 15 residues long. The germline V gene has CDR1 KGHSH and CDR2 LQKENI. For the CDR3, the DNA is TGTGCCAGCTCCGAATTTCGGGGGGGCACAGATACGCAGTATTTT. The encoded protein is CASSEFRGGTDTQYF.

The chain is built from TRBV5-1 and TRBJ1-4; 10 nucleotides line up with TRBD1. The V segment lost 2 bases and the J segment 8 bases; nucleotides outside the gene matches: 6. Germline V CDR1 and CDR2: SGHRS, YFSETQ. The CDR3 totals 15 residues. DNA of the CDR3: TGCGCCAGCAGCTTTTCCGGGACAGGGGAAGAAAAACTGTTTTTT. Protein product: CASSFSGTGEEKLFF.

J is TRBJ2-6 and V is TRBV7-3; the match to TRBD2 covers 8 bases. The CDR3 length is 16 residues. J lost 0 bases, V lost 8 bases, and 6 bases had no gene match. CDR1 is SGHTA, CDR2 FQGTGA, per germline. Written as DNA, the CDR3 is TGTGCCAGCGGCGGACTAGCTCTCTCTGGGGCCAACGTCCTGACTTTC. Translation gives CASGGLALSGANVLTF.

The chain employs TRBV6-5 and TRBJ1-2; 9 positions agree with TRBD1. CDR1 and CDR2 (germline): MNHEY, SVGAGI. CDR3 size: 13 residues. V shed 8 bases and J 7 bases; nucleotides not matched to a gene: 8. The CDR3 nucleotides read TGTGCCAGCGATAAGGGACAGGGTCGTGGCTACACCTTC. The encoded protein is CASDKGQGRGYTF.

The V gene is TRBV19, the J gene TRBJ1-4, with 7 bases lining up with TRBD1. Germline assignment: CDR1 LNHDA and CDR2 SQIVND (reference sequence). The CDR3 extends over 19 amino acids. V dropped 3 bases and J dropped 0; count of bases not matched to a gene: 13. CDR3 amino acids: CASSMTGILISTTNEKLFF. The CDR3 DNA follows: TGTGCCAGTAGTATGACAGGGATCCTAATTTCTACAACTAATGAAAAACTGTTTTTT.

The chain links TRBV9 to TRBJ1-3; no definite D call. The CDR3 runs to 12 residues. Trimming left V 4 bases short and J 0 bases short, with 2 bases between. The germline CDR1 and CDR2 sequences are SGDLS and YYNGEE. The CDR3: CASSLSGNTIYF. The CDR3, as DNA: TGTGCCAGCAGCCTCTCTGGAAACACCATATATTTT.

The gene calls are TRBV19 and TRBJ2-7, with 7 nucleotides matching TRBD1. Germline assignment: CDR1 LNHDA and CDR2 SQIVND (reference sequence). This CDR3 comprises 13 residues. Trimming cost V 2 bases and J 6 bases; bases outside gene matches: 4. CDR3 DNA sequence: TGTGCCAGTAGTATACTGGACAGGCCCGAGCAGTACTTC. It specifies CASSILDRPEQYF.

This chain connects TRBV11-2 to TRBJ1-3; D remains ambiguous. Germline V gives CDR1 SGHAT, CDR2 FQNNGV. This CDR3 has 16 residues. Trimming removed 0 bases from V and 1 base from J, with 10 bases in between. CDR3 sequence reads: CASSLDQGRSGNTIYF. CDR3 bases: TGTGCCAGCAGCTTAGATCAAGGACGGTCTGGAAACACCATATATTTT.

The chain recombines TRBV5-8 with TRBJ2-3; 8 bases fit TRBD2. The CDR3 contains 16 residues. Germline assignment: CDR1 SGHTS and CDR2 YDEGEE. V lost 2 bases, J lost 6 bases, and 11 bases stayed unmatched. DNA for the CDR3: TGTGCCAGCAGCTTTATCCCCCTGGTAGCGGGGGATACGCAGTATTTT. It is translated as CASSFIPLVAGDTQYF.

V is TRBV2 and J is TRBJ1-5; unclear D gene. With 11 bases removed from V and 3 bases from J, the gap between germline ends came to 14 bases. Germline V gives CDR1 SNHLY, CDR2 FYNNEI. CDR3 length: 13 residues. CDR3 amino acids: CAGGPGTNQPQHF. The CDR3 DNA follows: TGTGCCGGCGGACCGGGCACCAATCAGCCCCAGCATTTT.

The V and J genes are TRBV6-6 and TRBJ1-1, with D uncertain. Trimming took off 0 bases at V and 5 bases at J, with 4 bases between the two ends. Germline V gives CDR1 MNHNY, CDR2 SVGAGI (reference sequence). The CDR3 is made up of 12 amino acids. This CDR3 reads CASSYSTTEAFF. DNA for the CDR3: TGTGCCAGCAGTTACTCGACAACTGAAGCTTTCTTT.

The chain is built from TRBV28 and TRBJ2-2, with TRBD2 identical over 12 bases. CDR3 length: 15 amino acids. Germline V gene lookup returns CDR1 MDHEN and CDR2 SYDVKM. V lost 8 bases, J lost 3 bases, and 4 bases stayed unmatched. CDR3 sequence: CASLAGGIDTGELFF. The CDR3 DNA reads TGTGCCAGCCTAGCGGGGGGGATCGACACCGGGGAGCTGTTTTTT.

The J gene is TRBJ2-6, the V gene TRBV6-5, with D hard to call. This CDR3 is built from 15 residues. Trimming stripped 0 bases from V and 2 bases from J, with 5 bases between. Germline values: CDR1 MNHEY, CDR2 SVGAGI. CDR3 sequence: CASSYSSAGANVLTF. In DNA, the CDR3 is TGTGCCAGCAGTTACTCGAGTGCTGGGGCCAACGTCCTGACTTTC.

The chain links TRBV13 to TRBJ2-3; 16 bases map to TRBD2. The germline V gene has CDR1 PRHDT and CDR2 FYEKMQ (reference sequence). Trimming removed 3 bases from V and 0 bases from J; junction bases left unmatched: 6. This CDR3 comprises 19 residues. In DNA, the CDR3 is TGTGCCAGCAGCTTTCAGGGGGGACTAGCGGGAGGGAGCACAGATACGCAGTATTTT. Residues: CASSFQGGLAGGSTDTQYF.

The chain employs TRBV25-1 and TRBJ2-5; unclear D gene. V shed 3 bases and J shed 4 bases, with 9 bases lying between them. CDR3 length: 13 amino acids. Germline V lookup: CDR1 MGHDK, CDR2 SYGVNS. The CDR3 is CASSDPARETQYF. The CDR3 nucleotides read TGTGCCAGCAGTGACCCCGCCAGAGAGACCCAGTACTTC.

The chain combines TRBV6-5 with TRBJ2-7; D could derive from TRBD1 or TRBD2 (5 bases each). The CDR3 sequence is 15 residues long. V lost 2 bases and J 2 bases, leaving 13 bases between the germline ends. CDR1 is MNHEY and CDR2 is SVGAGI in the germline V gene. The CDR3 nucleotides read TGTGCCAGCAGTTACGGGGGTGGAGGAACCTACGAGCAGTACTTC. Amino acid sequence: CASSYGGGGTYEQYF.